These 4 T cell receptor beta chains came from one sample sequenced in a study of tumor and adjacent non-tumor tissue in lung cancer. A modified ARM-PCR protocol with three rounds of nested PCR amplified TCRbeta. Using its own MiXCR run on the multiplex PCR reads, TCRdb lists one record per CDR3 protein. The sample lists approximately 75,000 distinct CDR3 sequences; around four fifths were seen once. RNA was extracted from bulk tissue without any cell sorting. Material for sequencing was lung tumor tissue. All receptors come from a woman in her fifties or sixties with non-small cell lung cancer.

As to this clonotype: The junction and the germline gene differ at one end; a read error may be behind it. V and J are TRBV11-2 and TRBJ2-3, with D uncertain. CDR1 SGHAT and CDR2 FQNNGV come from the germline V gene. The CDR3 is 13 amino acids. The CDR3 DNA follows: TGTGCCAGCAGCTTTGATCGAGCAGATACGCTGTATTTT. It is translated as CASSFDRADTLYF.

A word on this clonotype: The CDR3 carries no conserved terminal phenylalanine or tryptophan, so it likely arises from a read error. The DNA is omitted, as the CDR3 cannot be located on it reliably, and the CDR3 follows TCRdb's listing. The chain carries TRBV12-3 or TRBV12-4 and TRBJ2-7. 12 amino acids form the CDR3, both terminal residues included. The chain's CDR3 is CASSLPLGEQYL.

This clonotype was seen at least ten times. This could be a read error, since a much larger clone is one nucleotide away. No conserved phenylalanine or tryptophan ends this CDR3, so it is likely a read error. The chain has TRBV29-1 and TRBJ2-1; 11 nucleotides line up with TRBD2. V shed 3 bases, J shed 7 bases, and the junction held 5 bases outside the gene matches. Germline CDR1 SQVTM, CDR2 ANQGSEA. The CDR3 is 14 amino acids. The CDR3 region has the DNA TGCAGCGTTGAGGAATTAGCGGGAGGGAATGAGCAGTTCCTC. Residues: CSVEELAGGNEQFL.

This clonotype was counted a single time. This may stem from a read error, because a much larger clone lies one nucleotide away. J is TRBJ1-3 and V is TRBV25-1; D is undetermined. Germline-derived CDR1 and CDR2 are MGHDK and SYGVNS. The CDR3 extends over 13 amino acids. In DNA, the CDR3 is TGTGCCAACAGTGAAAGACTGGGGAACACCATATATTTT. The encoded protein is CANSERLGNTIYF.